What follows are 13 T cell receptor beta chains derived from one specimen sequenced in a study of monozygotic twins with inflammatory bowel disease. TCRdb reprocessed the 5' RACE reads and reports one entry per CDR3 protein, with no DNA. The sample has under 200,000 distinct CDR3 sequences; the top ten hold approximately 2.8%. The sequenced sample was blood. These receptors were obtained from a human donor with ulcerative colitis or Crohn's disease, or a healthy co-twin of an affected twin (not recorded which).

The CDR3 spells CASSFPGRDESYTF. V usage is TRBV27 and J usage is TRBJ1-2; TCRdb picks TRBD1, but there is no DNA to check that call. The CDR3 extends over 14 amino acids. Germline V gene sequence: CDR1 MNHEY, CDR2 SMNVEV (reference sequence).

V usage is TRBV29-1 and J usage is TRBJ2-7; TCRdb's D gene call, TRBD1, goes unchecked for lack of DNA. The CDR3 has 14 amino acids. Germline CDR1 is SQVTM and CDR2 is ANQGSEA. CDR3 region: CSGVVGDTHYEQYF.

The V call is TRBV7-2, the J call TRBJ2-5; the D call of TRBD1 rests on TCRdb alone, since no DNA is present to check it. Germline CDR1 SGHTA, CDR2 FQGNSA. CDR3 length equals 15 residues. The CDR3 region is CASSLESGGRETQYF.

This chain links TRBV7-3 with TRBJ2-3; the D call of TRBD1 rests on TCRdb alone, since no DNA is present to check it. Germline-derived CDR1 and CDR2 are SGHTA and FQGTGA. CDR3 length equals 13 residues. The CDR3 protein is CATATGRTDTQYF.

This sequence joins TRBV7-2 and TRBJ1-1; lacking DNA, the TRBD1 call made by TCRdb goes unchecked. The CDR3 totals 14 residues. Germline CDR1 and CDR2: SGHTA and FQGNSA. The CDR3 is CASSRRQGLTEAFF.

This chain uses TRBV7-8 with TRBJ2-5; TCRdb lists TRBD2, though no DNA is available to test this call. CDR1 is SGHVS and CDR2 is FQNEAQ in the germline V gene. This CDR3 is 15 amino acids long. The chain's CDR3 is CASSPGLPSAETQYF.

The CDR3 is CASSLVPTGPQETQYF. The chain recombines TRBV11-2 with TRBJ2-5; the TRBD1 assignment by TCRdb is unverifiable without DNA. CDR3 length: 16 residues. CDR1 and CDR2 (germline): SGHAT, FQNNGV. The complete variable domain, with remaining parts taken from reference TRBV11-2 and TRBJ2-5, reads EAGVAQSPRYKIIEKRQSVAFWCNPISGHATLYWYQQILGQGPKLLIQFQNNGVVDDSQLPKDRFSAERLKGVDSTLKIQPAKLEDSAVYLCASSLVPTGPQETQYFGPGTRLLVL.

The chain couples TRBV9 to TRBJ2-7. CDR3 length: 12 residues. Per the germline V gene, CDR1 is SGDLS and CDR2 is YYNGEE. The CDR3 region is CASSVGGDEQYF. Complete variable domain (other parts from reference TRBV9 and TRBJ2-7): DSGVTQTPKHLITATGQRVTLRCSPRSGDLSVYWYQQSLDQGLQFLIQYYNGEERAKGNILERFSAQQFPDLHSELNLSSLELGDSALYFCASSVGGDEQYFGPGTRLTVT.

The J gene is TRBJ2-3, the V gene TRBV25-1; without DNA, the TCRdb call of TRBD1 cannot be checked. This CDR3 is built from 14 residues. Germline CDR1 reads MGHDK; CDR2 reads SYGVNS. The CDR3: CASGDRASTDTQYF.

The V and J genes are TRBV7-9 and TRBJ2-5. Germline-derived CDR1 and CDR2 are SEHNR and FQNEAQ (reference sequence). The CDR3 consists of 14 residues. The CDR3 region is CASSLPGAQETQYF.

The genes are TRBV12-3 or TRBV12-4 and TRBJ2-1; as DNA is missing, the TRBD2 call by TCRdb cannot be tested. The CDR3 is made up of 16 amino acids. CDR3 protein: CASSLTLPGGNNEQFF.

V usage is TRBV4-3 and J usage is TRBJ2-3; TCRdb lists TRBD1, though no DNA is available to test this call. CDR3 length: 16 residues. CDR1 is LGHNA, CDR2 YSLEER, per germline. CDR3 residues: CASSSKMGRGADTQYF.

The CDR3 sequence is CASSLVRGLMNTEAFF. This chain connects TRBV7-9 to TRBJ1-1; TCRdb gives TRBD1 as the D gene, but with no DNA this cannot be confirmed. The length of the CDR3 is 16 residues. Germline V gives CDR1 SEHNR, CDR2 FQNEAQ (reference sequence).